Listed here is a single T cell receptor beta chain. Its antigen is still unknown. Described time point: week 23, last vaccination. The study gave 300 ug of mutant IDH1 20-mer peptide per vaccine dose, with topical imiquimod. Sequencing was performed with immunoSEQ multiplex PCR; in TCRdb, only in-frame clones are kept and a portion is missing. In the table there are 70,000 to 90,000 clones, approximately 85% of which are singletons. The entry originates in a study of a mutant IDH1 vaccine in newly diagnosed glioma. Trimming took off 0 bases at V and 1 base at J, with 12 bases between the two ends. This CDR3 comprises 16 residues. The germline V gene encodes CDR1 SGHRS and CDR2 YFSETQ.

The sequence was obtained from a young man with glioma. Some clones in this sample may be carry-over from other donors' samples. This specimen was PBMCs, taken from a glioma patient whose treatment included an IDH1 peptide vaccine. The chain couples TRBV5-1 to TRBJ2-3; no definite D call. The CDR3 DNA reads TGCGCCAGCAGCTTGGCAAGCCTGGGCGGCACAGATACGCAGTATTTT. Its translation is CASSLASLGGTDTQYF. Drawing the rest from reference TRBV5-1 and TRBJ2-3, the complete variable domain is KAGVTQTPRYLIKTRGQQVTLSCSPISGHRSVSWYQQTPGQGLQFLFEYFSETQRNKGNFPGRFSGRQFSNSRSEMNVSTLELGDSALYLCASSLASLGGTDTQYFGPGTRLTVL.